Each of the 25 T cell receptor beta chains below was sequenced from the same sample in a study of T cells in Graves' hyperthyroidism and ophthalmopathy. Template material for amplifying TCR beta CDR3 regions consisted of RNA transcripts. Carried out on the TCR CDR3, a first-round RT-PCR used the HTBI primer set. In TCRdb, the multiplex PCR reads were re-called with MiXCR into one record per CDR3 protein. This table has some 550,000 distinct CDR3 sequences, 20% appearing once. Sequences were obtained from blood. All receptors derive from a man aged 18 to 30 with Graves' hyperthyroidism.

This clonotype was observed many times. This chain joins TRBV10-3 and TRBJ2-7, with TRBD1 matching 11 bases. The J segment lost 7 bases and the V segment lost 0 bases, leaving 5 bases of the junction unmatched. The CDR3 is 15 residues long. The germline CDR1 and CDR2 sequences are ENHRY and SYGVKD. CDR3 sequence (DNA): TGTGCCATCAGTGAGTCGAGGACAGGGGGCAGGGAGCAGTACTTC. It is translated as CAISESRTGGREQYF.

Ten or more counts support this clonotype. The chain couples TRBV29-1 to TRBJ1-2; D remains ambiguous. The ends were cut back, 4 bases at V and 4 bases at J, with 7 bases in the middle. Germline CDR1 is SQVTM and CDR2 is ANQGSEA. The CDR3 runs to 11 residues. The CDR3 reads CSVVGLYGYTF. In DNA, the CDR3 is TGCAGCGTTGTCGGGCTCTATGGCTACACCTTC.

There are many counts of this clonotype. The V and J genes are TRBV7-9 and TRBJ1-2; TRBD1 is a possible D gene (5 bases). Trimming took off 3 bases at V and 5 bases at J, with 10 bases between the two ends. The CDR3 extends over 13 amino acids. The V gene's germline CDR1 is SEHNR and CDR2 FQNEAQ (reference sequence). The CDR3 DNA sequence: TGTGCCAGCAGCTTGGGGGGAGAGTATGGCTACACCTTC. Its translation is CASSLGGEYGYTF.

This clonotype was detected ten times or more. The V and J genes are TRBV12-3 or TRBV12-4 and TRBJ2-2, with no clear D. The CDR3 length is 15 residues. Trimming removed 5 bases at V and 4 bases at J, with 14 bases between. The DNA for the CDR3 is TGTGCCAGCAGTCCGCCCAAGACCTTCACCGGGGAGCTGTTTTTT. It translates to CASSPPKTFTGELFF.

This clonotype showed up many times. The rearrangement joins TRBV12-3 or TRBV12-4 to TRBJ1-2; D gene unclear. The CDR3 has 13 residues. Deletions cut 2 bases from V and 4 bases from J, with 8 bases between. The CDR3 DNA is TGTGCCAGCAGTTTACTGCACTCCTATGGCTACACCTTC. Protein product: CASSLLHSYGYTF.

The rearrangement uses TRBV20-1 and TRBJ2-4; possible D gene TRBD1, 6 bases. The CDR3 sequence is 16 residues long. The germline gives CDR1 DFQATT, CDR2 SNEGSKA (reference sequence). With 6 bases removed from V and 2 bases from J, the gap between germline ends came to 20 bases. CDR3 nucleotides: TGCAGTGCCTCGAAACAGGGAAGGGTGACCAAAAACATTCAGTACTTC. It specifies CSASKQGRVTKNIQYF.

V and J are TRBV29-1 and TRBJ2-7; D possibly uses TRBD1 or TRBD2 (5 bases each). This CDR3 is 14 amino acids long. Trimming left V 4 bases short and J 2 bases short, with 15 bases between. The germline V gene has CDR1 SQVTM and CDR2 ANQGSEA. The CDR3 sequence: CSVVGGPSAYEQYF. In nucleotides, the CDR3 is TGCAGCGTTGTTGGGGGACCTTCCGCCTACGAGCAGTACTTC.

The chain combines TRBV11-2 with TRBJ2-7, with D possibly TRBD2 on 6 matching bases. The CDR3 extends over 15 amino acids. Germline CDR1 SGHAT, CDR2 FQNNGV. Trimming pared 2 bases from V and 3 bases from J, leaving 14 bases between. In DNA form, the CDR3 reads TGTGCCAGCAGCTTATCTGTCTCCGGGGGCTACGAGCAGTACTTC. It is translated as CASSLSVSGGYEQYF.

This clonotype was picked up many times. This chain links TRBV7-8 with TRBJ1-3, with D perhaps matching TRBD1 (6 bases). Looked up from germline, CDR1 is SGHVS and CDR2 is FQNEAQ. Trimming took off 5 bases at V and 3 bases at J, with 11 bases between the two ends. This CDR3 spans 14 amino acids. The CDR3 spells CASSADSGGNTIYF. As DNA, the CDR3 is TGTGCCAGCAGCGCGGACAGCGGTGGAAACACCATATATTTT.

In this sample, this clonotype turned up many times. DNA of the CDR3: TGTGCCAGCAGCTTCTCCAGGGGGCGGAACACTGAAGCTTTCTTT. Protein product: CASSFSRGRNTEAFF. V and J are TRBV7-9 and TRBJ1-1; 8 nucleotides line up with TRBD1. Germline-derived CDR1 and CDR2 are SEHNR and FQNEAQ (reference sequence). The CDR3 is 15 residues long. V lost 3 bases and J lost 1; bases outside the gene matches: 4.

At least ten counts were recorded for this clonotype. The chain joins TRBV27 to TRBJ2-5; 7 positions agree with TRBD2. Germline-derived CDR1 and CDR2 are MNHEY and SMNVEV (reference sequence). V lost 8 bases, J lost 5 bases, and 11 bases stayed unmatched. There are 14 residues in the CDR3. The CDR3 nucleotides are TGTGCCAGCGGGGAGGCGGGGGTGGGGGAGACCCAGTACTTC. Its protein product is CASGEAGVGETQYF.

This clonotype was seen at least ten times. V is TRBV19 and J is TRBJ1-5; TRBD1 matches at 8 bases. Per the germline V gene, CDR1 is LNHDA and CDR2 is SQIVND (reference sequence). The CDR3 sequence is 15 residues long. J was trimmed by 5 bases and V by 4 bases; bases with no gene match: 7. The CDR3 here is CASSREGQEDQPQHF. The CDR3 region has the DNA TGTGCCAGTAGTAGGGAGGGACAGGAGGATCAGCCCCAGCATTTT.

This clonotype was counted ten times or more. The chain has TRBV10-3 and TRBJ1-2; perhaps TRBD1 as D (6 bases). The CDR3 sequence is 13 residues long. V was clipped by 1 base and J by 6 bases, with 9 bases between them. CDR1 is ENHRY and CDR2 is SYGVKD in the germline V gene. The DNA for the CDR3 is TGTGCCATCAGTGAGTGGCAGGGGCATGGCTACACCTTC. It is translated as CAISEWQGHGYTF.

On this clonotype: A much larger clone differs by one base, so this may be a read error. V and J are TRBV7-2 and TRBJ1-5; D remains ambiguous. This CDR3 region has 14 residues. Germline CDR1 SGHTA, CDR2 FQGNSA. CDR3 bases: TGTGCCAGCAGCTTGTATGGTAGGAATCAGCCCCGGCATTTT. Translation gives CASSLYGRNQPRHF.

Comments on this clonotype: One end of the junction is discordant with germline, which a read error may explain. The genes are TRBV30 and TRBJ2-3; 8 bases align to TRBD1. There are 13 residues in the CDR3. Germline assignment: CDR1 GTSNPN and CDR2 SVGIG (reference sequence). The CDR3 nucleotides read TGTGCGTGGAGTGGGACAGGCGCAGATACGCAGTATTTT. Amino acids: CAWSGTGADTQYF. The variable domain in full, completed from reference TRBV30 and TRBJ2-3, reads SQTIHQWPATLVQPVGSPLSLECTVEGTSNPNLYWYRQAAGRGLQLLFYSVGIGQISSEVPQNLSASRPQDRQFILSSKKLLLSDSGFYLCAWSGTGADTQYFGPGTRLTVL.

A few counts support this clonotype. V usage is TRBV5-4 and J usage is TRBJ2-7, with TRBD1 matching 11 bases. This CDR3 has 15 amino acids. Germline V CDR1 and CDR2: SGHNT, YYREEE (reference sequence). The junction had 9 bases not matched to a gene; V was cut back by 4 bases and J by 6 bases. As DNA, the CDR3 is TGTGCCAGCAGCGCGCCGGGACAGGGGGTTTTCGAGCAGTACTTC. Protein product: CASSAPGQGVFEQYF.

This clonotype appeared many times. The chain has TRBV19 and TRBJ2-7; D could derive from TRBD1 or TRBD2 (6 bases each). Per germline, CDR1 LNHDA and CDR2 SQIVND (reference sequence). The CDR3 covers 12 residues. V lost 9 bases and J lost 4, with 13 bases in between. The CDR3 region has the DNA TGTGCCAGAAGGAGGGGGGTGTACGAGCAGTACTTC. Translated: CARRRGVYEQYF.

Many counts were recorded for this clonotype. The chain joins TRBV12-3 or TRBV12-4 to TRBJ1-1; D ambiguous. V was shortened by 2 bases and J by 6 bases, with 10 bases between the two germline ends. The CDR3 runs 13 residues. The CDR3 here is CASSLPTKAEAFF. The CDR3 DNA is TGTGCCAGCAGTTTACCCACAAAGGCTGAAGCTTTCTTT.

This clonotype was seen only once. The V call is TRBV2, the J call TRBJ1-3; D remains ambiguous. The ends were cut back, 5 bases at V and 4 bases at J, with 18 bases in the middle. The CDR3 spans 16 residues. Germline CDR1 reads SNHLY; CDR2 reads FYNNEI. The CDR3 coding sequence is TGTGCCAGCAGTACCGACAATTGGACCAGCGGAAACACCATATATTTT. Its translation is CASSTDNWTSGNTIYF.

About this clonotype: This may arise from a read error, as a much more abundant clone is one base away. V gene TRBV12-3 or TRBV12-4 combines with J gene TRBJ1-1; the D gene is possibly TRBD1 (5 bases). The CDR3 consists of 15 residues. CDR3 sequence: CASSSQGDGSSEACF. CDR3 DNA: TGTGCCAGCAGTTCTCAGGGCGATGGTAGTTCTGAAGCTTGCTTT.

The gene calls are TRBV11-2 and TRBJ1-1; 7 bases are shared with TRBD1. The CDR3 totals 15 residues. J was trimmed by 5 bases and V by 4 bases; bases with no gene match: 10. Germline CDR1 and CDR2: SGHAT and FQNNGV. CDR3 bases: TGTGCCAGCAGCTCAGGCTACAGGGGTAGAACTGAAGCTTTCTTT. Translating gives CASSSGYRGRTEAFF.

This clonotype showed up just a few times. The CDR3 region is CASSHPGRRRVGGYTF. The CDR3 DNA is TGCGCCAGCAGCCACCCCGGGAGGCGGCGCGTAGGCGGCTACACCTTC. The J gene is TRBJ1-2, the V gene TRBV4-1; D unresolved. In germline, CDR1 is MGHRA, CDR2 YSYEKL. CDR3 length: 16 amino acids. V shed 3 bases and J shed 8 bases, with 22 bases lying between them.

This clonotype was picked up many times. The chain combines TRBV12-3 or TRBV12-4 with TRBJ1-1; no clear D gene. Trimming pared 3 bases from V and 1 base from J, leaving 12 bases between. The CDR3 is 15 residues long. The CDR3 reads CASSFEAQTNTEAFF. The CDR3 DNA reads TGTGCCAGCAGTTTCGAGGCACAGACGAACACTGAAGCTTTCTTT.

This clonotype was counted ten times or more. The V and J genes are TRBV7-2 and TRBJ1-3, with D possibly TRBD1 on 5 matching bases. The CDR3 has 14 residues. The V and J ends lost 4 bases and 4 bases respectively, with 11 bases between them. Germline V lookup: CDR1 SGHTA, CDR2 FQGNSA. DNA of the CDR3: TGTGCCAGCAGCTGGGCGGGACGGGGAAACACCATATATTTT. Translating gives CASSWAGRGNTIYF.

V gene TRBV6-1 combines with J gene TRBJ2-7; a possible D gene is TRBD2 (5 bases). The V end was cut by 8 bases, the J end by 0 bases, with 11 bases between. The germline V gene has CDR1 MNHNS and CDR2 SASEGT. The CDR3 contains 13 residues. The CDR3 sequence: CASRGSHSYEQYF. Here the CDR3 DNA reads TGTGCCAGCCGGGGATCCCACTCCTACGAGCAGTACTTC.